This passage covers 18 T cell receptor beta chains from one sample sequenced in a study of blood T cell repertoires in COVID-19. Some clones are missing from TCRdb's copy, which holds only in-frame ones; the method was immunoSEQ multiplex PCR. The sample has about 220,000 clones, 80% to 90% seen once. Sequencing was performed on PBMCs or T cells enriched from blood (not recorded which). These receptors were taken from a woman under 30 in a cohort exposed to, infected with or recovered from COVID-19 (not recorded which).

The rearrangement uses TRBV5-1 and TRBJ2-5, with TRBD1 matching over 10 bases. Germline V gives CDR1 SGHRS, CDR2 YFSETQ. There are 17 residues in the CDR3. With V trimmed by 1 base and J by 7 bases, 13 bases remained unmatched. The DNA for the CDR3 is TGCGCCAGCAGCTTGCGCCCGGGGGGACAGGGGTTAGGGACCCAGTACTTC. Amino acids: CASSLRPGGQGLGTQYF.

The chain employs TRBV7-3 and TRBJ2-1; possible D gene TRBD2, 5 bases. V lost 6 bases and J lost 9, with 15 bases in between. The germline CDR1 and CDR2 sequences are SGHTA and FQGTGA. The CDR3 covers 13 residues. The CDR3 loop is CASSYTSGTEQFF. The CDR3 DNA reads TGTGCCAGCAGTTATACCTCGGGAACTGAGCAGTTCTTC.

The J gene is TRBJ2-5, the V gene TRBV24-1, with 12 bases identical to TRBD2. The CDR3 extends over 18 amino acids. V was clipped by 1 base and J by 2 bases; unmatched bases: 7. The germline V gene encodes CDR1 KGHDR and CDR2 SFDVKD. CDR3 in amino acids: CATSDLGLAGNLQETQYF. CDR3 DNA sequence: TGTGCCACCAGTGATTTAGGACTAGCGGGGAACCTTCAAGAGACCCAGTACTTC.

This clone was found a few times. CDR3: CATSDPPQGFGLEYF. CDR3 sequence (DNA): TGTGCCACCAGTGACCCCCCACAGGGGTTCGGCTTGGAGTACTTC. The chain links TRBV24-1 to TRBJ2-7; 7 bases agree with TRBD1. V dropped 4 bases and J dropped 11; count of bases not matched to a gene: 16. CDR1 is KGHDR and CDR2 is SFDVKD in the germline V gene. CDR3 length: 15 amino acids.

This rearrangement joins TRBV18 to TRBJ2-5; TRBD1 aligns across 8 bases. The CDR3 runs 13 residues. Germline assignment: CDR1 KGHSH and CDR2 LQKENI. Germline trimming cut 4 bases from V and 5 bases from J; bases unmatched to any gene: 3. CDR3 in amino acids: CASSRGQDETQYF. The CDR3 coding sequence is TGTGCCAGCTCACGGGGACAGGATGAGACCCAGTACTTC.

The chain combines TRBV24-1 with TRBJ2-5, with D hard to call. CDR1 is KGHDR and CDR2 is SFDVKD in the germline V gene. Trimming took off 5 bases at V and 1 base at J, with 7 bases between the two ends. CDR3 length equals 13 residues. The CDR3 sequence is CATSGASQETQYF. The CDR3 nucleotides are TGTGCCACCAGTGGAGCCTCCCAAGAGACCCAGTACTTC.

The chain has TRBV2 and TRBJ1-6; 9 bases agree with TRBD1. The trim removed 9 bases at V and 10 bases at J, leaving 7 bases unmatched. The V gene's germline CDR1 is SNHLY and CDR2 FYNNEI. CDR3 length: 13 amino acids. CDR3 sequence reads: CASKTGGRSPLHF. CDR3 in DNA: TGTGCCAGTAAGACAGGGGGTCGGTCACCCCTCCACTTT.

The chain's CDR3 is CASSSLTGGNSPLHF. The CDR3 DNA reads TGTGCCAGCAGTTCCCTGACAGGGGGTAATTCACCCCTCCACTTT. V is TRBV28 and J is TRBJ1-6; 9 nucleotides match TRBD1. Germline loops: CDR1 MDHEN, CDR2 SYDVKM. This CDR3 comprises 15 residues. Germline trimming cut 4 bases from V and 6 bases from J; bases unmatched to any gene: 4.

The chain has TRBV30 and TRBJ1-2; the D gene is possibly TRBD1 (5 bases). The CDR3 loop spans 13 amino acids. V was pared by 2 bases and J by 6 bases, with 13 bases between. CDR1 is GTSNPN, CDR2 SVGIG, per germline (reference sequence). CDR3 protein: CAWSTGLGNGYTF. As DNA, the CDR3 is TGTGCCTGGAGTACAGGACTAGGCAATGGCTACACCTTC.

The chain's CDR3 is CATLAGYGYTF. The CDR3 DNA follows: TGTGCCACCCTAGCGGGCTATGGCTACACCTTC. The rearrangement uses TRBV19 and TRBJ1-2, with no clear D. Trimming stripped 10 bases from V and 4 bases from J, with 10 bases between. The CDR3 loop spans 11 amino acids. Germline V CDR1 and CDR2: LNHDA, SQIVND (reference sequence).

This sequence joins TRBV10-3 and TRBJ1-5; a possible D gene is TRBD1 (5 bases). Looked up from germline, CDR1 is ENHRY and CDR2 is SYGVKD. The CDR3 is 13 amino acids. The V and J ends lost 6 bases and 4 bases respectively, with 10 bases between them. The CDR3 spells CAIRETVNQPQHF. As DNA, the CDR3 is TGTGCCATCAGGGAGACAGTTAATCAGCCCCAGCATTTT.

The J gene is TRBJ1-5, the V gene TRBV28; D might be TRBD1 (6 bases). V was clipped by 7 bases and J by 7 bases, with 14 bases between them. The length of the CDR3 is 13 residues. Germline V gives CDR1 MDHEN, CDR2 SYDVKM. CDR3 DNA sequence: TGTGCCAGCACCTGGGGGCCGGGGCAGCCCCAGCATTTT. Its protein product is CASTWGPGQPQHF.

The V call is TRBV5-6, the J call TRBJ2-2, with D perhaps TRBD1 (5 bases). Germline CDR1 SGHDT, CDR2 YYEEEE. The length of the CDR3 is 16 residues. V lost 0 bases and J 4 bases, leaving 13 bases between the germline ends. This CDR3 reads CASSLEARVSTGELFF. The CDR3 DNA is TGTGCCAGCAGCTTGGAGGCCAGGGTGAGCACCGGGGAGCTGTTTTTT.

The CDR3 bases are TGTGCCAGCAGCTTAGACGAGGGAAACATTCAGTACTTC. Amino acids: CASSLDEGNIQYF. V usage is TRBV7-8 and J usage is TRBJ2-4; perhaps TRBD2 as D (5 bases). In germline, CDR1 is SGHVS, CDR2 FQNEAQ. The length of the CDR3 is 13 residues. Trimming shortened V by 1 base and J by 6 bases, and 7 bases separated the two germline ends. The whole variable domain, remainder taken from reference TRBV7-8 and TRBJ2-4, is GAGVSQSPRYKVAKRGQDVALRCDPISGHVSLFWYQQALGQGPEFLTYFQNEAQLDKSGLPSDRFFAERPEGSVSTLKIQRTQQEDSAVYLCASSLDEGNIQYFGAGTRLSVL.

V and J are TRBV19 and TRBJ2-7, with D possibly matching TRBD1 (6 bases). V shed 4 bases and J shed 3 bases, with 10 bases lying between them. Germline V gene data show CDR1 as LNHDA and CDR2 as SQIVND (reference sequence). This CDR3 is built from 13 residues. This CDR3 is CASSTGVGYEQYF. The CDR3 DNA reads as TGTGCCAGTAGTACAGGGGTAGGCTACGAGCAGTACTTC. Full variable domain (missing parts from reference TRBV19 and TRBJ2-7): DGGITQSPKYLFRKEGQNVTLSCEQNLNHDAMYWYRQDPGQGLRLIYYSQIVNDFQKGDIAEGYSVSREKKESFPLTVTSAQKNPTAFYLCASSTGVGYEQYFGPGTRLTVT.

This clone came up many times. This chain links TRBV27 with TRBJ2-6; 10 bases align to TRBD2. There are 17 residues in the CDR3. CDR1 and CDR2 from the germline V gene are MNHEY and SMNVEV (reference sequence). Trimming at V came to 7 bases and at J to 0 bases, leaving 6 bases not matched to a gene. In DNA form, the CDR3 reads TGTGCCAGCACCGGAGCGGGAGGGTTCTCTGGGGCCAACGTCCTGACTTTC. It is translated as CASTGAGGFSGANVLTF.

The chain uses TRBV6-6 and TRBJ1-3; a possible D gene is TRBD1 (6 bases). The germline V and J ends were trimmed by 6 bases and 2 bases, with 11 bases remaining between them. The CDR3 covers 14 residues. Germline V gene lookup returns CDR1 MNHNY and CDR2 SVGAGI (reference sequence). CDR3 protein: CASSRRTAGNTIYF. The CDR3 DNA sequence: TGTGCCAGCAGCCGGAGGACAGCTGGAAACACCATATATTTT.

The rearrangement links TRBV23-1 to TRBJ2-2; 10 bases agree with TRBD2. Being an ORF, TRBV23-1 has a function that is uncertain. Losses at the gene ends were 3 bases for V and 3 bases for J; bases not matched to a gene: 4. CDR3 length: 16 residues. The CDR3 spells CASSHLAGGYTGELFF. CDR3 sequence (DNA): TGCGCCAGCAGTCATTTAGCGGGGGGTTACACCGGGGAGCTGTTTTTT.